This record concerns one T cell receptor beta chain sequence. This CDR3 is built from 14 residues. Looked up from germline, CDR1 is DFQATT and CDR2 is SNEGSKA (reference sequence). V dropped 2 bases and J dropped 0; count of bases not matched to a gene: 4. This sample was included in a study of response to subunit inactivated influenza vaccine. One entry per CDR3 protein, called by TCRdb with MiXCR from the RT-PCR reads. The sample consists of approximately 530,000 distinct CDR3 sequences, about 7.6% of them appearing once. V usage is TRBV20-1 and J usage is TRBJ2-7; 7 nucleotides match TRBD2. The sequencing used PBMCs from blood, collected less than 30 months after vaccination. The clonotype was recovered from a man aged 45-69 years who received an inactivated influenza vaccine. The chain's CDR3 is CSARSPGGSYEQYF. CDR3 coding DNA: TGCAGTGCTAGATCCCCGGGGGGCTCCTACGAGCAGTACTTC.